A selection of T cell receptor beta chains follows, all from one sample in a study of CD8+ T cells in alopecia areata. The table came from immunoSEQ multiplex PCR; TCRdb's copy has only in-frame clones and leaves some out. This table has 150,000 to 200,000 clones, less than 70% appearing once. The specimen was CD4+ T cells sorted from blood, collected at week 4, from a patient treated with tofacitinib. The receptors stem from a human donor with alopecia areata. Each CDR3 is given with its conserved first and last residue. D genes are given only for firm matches. Size is stated for part of the rows, as once, few or many counts, or as a class when the clone is expanded.

TRBV30,TRBJ1-2,.,TRBD1,CAWSALDRGPYGYTF,TGTGCCTGGAGTGCCCTCGACAGGGGGCCTTATGGCTACACCTTC
TRBV30,TRBJ1-6,.,.,CAWSVGRNSPLHF,TGTGCCTGGAGTGTGGGGCGGAATTCACCCCTCCACTTT
TRBV27,TRBJ2-5,.,.,CATGRSGETQYF,TGTGCCACCGGCAGGTCGGGAGAGACCCAGTACTTC
TRBV12-5,TRBJ2-1,few,.,CASGLVGQGNEQFF,TGTGCTAGTGGTTTGGTAGGCCAGGGTAATGAGCAGTTCTTC
TRBV6-4,TRBJ1-1,.,.,CASSATSRGTEAFF,TGTGCCAGCAGTGCGACAAGCAGGGGCACTGAAGCTTTCTTT
TRBV7-9,TRBJ2-3,.,.,CASSLPGQQYF,TGTGCCAGCAGCTTACCGGGACAGCAGTATTTT
TRBV30,TRBJ1-5,.,.,CAWSVTGIGDQPQHF,TGTGCCTGGAGTGTAACCGGGATCGGGGATCAGCCCCAGCATTTT
TRBV6-5,TRBJ2-5,.,TRBD2,CASRVRRGEETQYF,TGTGCCAGCAGAGTTAGGCGGGGGGAAGAGACCCAGTACTTC
TRBV2,TRBJ2-7,.,.,CASITNPALRYEQYF,TGTGCCAGCATCACCAACCCGGCCCTGAGGTACGAGCAGTACTTC
TRBV7-2,TRBJ1-2,few,TRBD1,CASSQGQDLGYTF,TGTGCCAGCAGCCAAGGACAGGACTTGGGCTACACCTTC
TRBV10-3,TRBJ2-5,.,.,CAISDGSRAETQYF,TGTGCCATCAGTGACGGGTCCAGGGCAGAGACCCAGTACTTC
TRBV29-1,TRBJ1-1,few,.,CSVALLGAEAFF,TGCAGCGTCGCCCTTCTGGGGGCTGAAGCTTTCTTT
TRBV30,TRBJ2-2,once,.,CAWSVRTNTGELFF,TGTGCCTGGAGTGTACGAACGAACACCGGGGAGCTGTTTTTT
TRBV2,TRBJ1-1,.,.,CASSDPTEAFF,TGTGCCAGCAGTGACCCGACGGAAGCTTTCTTT
TRBV29-1,TRBJ2-1,.,.,CSVRDTEYNEQFF,TGCAGCGTGAGGGACACGGAATACAATGAGCAGTTCTTC
TRBV25-1,TRBJ2-7,few,.,CASSAGSSSYEQYF,TGTGCCAGCAGTGCTGGGTCGAGCTCCTACGAGCAGTACTTC
TRBV30,TRBJ2-7,.,.,CAWGHLYEQYF,TGTGCCTGGGGACACCTCTACGAGCAGTACTTC
TRBV30,TRBJ1-4,once,.,CAWSAGGGLFF,TGTGCCTGGAGTGCTGGGGGAGGACTGTTTTTT
TRBV5-4,TRBJ1-1,few,.,CASSPWGSGRDTEAFF,TGTGCCAGCAGCCCCTGGGGCTCCGGCAGGGACACTGAAGCTTTCTTT
TRBV29-1,TRBJ2-7,.,TRBD1,CSVRTGTAYEQYF,TGCAGCGTTAGGACCGGGACAGCCTACGAGCAGTACTTC
TRBV29-1,TRBJ2-5,few,.,CSGVEERTQYF,TGCAGCGGAGTGGAGGAACGGACCCAGTACTTC
TRBV27,TRBJ2-2,.,.,CASSRDRWLGELFF,TGTGCCAGCAGTCGGGACCGCTGGTTAGGGGAGCTGTTTTTT
TRBV5-1,TRBJ2-5,.,.,CASSFGETQYF,TGCGCCAGCAGCTTCGGTGAGACCCAGTACTTC
TRBV15,TRBJ1-5,few,.,CATSRDRKETYNQPQHF,TGTGCCACCAGCAGAGATCGTAAGGAAACCTACAATCAGCCCCAGCATTTT
TRBV6-5,TRBJ2-5,.,.,CASSYDLYQETQYF,TGTGCCAGCAGTTACGACTTGTACCAAGAGACCCAGTACTTC
TRBV7-9,TRBJ1-1,.,.,CASSLRVGLQAGRNTEAFF,TGTGCCAGCAGCTTAAGGGTAGGATTGCAGGCGGGAAGGAACACTGAAGCTTTCTTT
TRBV7-6,TRBJ1-6,.,.,CASSPLEGAPLHF,TGTGCCAGCAGCCCCCTGGAAGGGGCACCCCTCCACTTT
TRBV27,TRBJ1-2,.,.,CASSFRWGLYYGYTF,TGTGCCAGCAGTTTTAGGTGGGGGCTATACTATGGCTACACCTTC
TRBV7-2,TRBJ2-2,.,.,CASSPKGLLTGELFF,TGTGCCAGCAGCCCAAAGGGGTTACTAACCGGGGAGCTGTTTTTT
TRBV5-1,TRBJ2-2,.,TRBD2,CASGAGAYTGELFF,TGCGCCAGCGGAGCGGGGGCTTACACCGGGGAGCTGTTTTTT
TRBV2,TRBJ1-5,many,.,CASSEDGGSNQPQHF,TGTGCCAGCAGTGAAGATGGGGGCAGCAATCAGCCCCAGCATTTT
TRBV29-1,TRBJ1-2,.,.,CSVTGPSYGYTF,TGCAGCGTTACCGGGCCAAGCTATGGCTACACCTTC
TRBV7-2,TRBJ1-4,.,.,CASNFGWPNEKLFF,TGTGCCAGCAACTTTGGGTGGCCTAATGAAAAACTGTTTTTT
TRBV6-1,TRBJ1-1,.,.,CASSTLASEAFF,TGTGCCAGCAGTACCCTGGCCAGTGAAGCTTTCTTT
TRBV29-1,TRBJ1-6,few,.,CSPVRETRGRPPLHF,TGCAGCCCCGTGAGGGAAACCCGGGGGAGACCGCCCCTCCACTTT
TRBV6-1,TRBJ1-2,.,.,CASSDGGYGYTF,TGTGCCAGCAGTGATGGGGGGTATGGCTACACCTTC
TRBV5-6,TRBJ2-3,.,.,CASSLGLGTDTQYF,TGTGCCAGCAGCTTAGGACTGGGCACAGATACGCAGTATTTT
TRBV4-2,TRBJ2-7,.,.,CASSPVPQGADEQYF,TGTGCCAGCAGCCCCGTCCCGCAGGGAGCGGACGAGCAGTACTTC
TRBV6-5,TRBJ2-1,.,TRBD2,CASSYQRGTYNEQFF,TGTGCCAGCAGTTACCAGCGGGGGACCTACAATGAGCAGTTCTTC
TRBV19,TRBJ1-5,.,.,CASSIGTNNQPQHF,TGTGCCAGTAGTATTGGGACCAACAATCAGCCCCAGCATTTT
TRBV18,TRBJ1-6,.,.,CASSPDPNSPLHF,TGTGCCAGCTCACCAGACCCTAATTCACCCCTCCACTTT
TRBV4-1,TRBJ1-5,.,TRBD1,CASSRYQGESQPQHF,TGCGCCAGCAGCCGATATCAGGGGGAGAGTCAGCCCCAGCATTTT
TRBV5-4,TRBJ2-1,.,.,CASTSGGSSYNEQFF,TGTGCCAGCACCTCTGGGGGGAGCTCCTACAATGAGCAGTTCTTC
TRBV4-2,TRBJ1-5,.,.,CASSQETGDNQPQHF,TGTGCCAGCAGCCAAGAAACAGGAGACAATCAGCCCCAGCATTTT
TRBV30,TRBJ1-1,few,.,CAWSVPWGMNTEAFF,TGTGCCTGGAGTGTCCCGTGGGGAATGAACACTGAAGCTTTCTTT
TRBV5-1,TRBJ2-5,few,TRBD1,CASSSGTGETQYF,TGCGCCAGCAGCTCCGGGACAGGGGAGACCCAGTACTTC
TRBV6-5,TRBJ1-1,once,.,CASSRDGMNTEAFF,TGTGCCAGCAGCCGGGACGGCATGAACACTGAAGCTTTCTTT
TRBV9,TRBJ2-3,.,.,CASSVVVGDTQYF,TGTGCCAGCAGCGTAGTAGTAGGAGATACGCAGTATTTT
TRBV29-1,TRBJ2-5,.,.,CSGESLEETQYF,TGCAGCGGGGAAAGTCTTGAGGAGACCCAGTACTTC
TRBV1,TRBJ2-1,.,.,CTSSTTGAASYNEQFF,TGCACCAGCAGTACGACAGGGGCGGCCTCCTACAATGAGCAGTTCTTC
TRBV2,TRBJ1-2,.,.,CASQAGAHGYTF,TGTGCCAGTCAGGCAGGGGCTCACGGCTACACCTTC
TRBV6-5,TRBJ2-7,.,.,CASARPGSYEQYF,TGTGCCAGCGCGCGCCCGGGATCCTACGAGCAGTACTTC